This TCR beta chain stems from a study of radiation and T cells in renal cell carcinoma. General study findings and limits: No pretreatment tumor biopsies were available for baseline clonotypes. Top tumor clonotypes rose in blood 2 weeks post-radiation, then contracted.

Sequenced by immunoSEQ multiplex PCR; TCRdb stores in-frame clones only, minus some. Counted here are 150,000 or so clones, about 88% occurring once; the ten biggest clones make up approximately 11%. A remark on this clone: The antigen is unknown.

Time point noted: blood 4 weeks post-SBRT, at nephrectomy. Noted treatment: 15 Gy SBRT to primary tumor, nephrectomy 4 weeks later. Radiation-treated patients gave blood at baseline, week 2 and week 4. J was trimmed by 6 bases and V by 4 bases; bases with no gene match: 8. This CDR3 spans 14 amino acids. Germline CDR1 and CDR2: SGHRS and YFSETQ. The sample consisted of blood, taken from a patient whose treatment included radiotherapy and nephrectomy. The clonotype comes from a woman between 45 and 65 years old with renal cell carcinoma. This chain links TRBV5-1 with TRBJ2-7; 9 bases map to TRBD1. CDR3 nucleotides: TGCGCCAGCAGCATACAGGGGGCTGATGCCGAGCAGTACTTC. Amino acids: CASSIQGADAEQYF. Based on the CDR3 plus reference TRBV5-1 and TRBJ2-7, the full variable domain is KAGVTQTPRYLIKTRGQQVTLSCSPISGHRSVSWYQQTPGQGLQFLFEYFSETQRNKGNFPGRFSGRQFSNSRSEMNVSTLELGDSALYLCASSIQGADAEQYFGPGTRLTVT.